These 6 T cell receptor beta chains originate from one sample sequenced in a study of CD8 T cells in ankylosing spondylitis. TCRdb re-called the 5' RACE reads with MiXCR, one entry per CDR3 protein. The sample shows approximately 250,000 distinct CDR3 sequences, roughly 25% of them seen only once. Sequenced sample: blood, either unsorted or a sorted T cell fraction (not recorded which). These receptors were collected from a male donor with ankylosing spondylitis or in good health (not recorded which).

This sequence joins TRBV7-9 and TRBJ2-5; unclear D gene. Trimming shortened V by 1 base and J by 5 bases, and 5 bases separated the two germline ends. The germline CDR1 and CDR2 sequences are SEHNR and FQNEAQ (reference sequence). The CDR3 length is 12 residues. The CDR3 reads CASSLVDETQYF. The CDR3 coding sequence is TGTGCCAGCAGCTTAGTGGATGAGACCCAGTACTTC.

In nucleotides, the CDR3 is TGCGCCAGCAGCCTCACAGGGGGTCAAGCCCAGCATTTT. As protein: CASSLTGGQAQHF. This sequence joins TRBV5-1 and TRBJ1-5; 8 bases map to TRBD1. This CDR3 has 13 residues. Germline CDR1 and CDR2: SGHRS and YFSETQ. Unmatched junction bases numbered 8, after V lost 4 bases and J lost 11 bases.

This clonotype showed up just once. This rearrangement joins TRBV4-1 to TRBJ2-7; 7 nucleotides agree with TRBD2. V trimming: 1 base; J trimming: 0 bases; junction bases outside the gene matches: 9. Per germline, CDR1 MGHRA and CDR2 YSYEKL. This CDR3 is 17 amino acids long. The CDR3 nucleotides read TGCGCCAGCAGCCAAGCCCCGGGCCTAGCGGACTCCTACGAGCAGTACTTC. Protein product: CASSQAPGLADSYEQYF.

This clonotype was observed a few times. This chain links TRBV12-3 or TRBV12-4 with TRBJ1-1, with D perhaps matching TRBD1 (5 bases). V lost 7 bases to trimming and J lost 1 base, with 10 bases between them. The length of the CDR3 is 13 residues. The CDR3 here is CASNPDKNTEAFF. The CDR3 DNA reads TGTGCCAGCAACCCGGACAAGAACACTGAAGCTTTCTTT.

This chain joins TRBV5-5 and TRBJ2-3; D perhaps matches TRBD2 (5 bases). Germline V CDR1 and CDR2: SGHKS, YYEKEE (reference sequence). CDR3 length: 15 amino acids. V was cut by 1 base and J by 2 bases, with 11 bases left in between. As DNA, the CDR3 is TGTGCCAGCAGCTTGTTCGGGATGACCACAGATACGCAGTATTTT. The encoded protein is CASSLFGMTTDTQYF.

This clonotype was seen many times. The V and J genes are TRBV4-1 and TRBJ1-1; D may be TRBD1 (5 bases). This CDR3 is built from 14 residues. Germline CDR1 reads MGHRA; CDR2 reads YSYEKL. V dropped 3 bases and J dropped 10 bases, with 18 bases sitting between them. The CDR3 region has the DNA TGCGCCAGCAGCCAGACATCGCAGGGAGCGAGAGCTTTCTTT. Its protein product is CASSQTSQGARAFF.